The 17 T cell receptor beta chains given below trace back to one sample, sequenced in a study of blood T cell repertoires in COVID-19. Profiled with immunoSEQ multiplex PCR; TCRdb holds only in-frame clones, not every one. The sample lists roughly 140,000 clones; around 80% were seen once. The sample consisted of peripheral blood. The receptors here all came from a man between 60 and 75 years old with acute or convalescent COVID-19.

The chain uses TRBV19 and TRBJ1-4; TRBD1 matches at 8 bases. CDR1 and CDR2 (germline): LNHDA, SQIVND (reference sequence). Germline trimming cut 5 bases from V and 5 bases from J; bases unmatched to any gene: 7. The length of the CDR3 is 15 residues. For the CDR3, the DNA is TGTGCCAGTAGTCTCTGGACAGGGAGAAATGAAAAACTGTTTTTT. It encodes CASSLWTGRNEKLFF. Filled out from reference TRBV19 and TRBJ1-4, the complete variable domain reads DGGITQSPKYLFRKEGQNVTLSCEQNLNHDAMYWYRQDPGQGLRLIYYSQIVNDFQKGDIAEGYSVSREKKESFPLTVTSAQKNPTAFYLCASSLWTGRNEKLFFGSGTQLSVL.

The table lists this clone with a count of one. This chain uses TRBV29-1 with TRBJ1-2; 9 nucleotides agree with TRBD1. Germline CDR1 is SQVTM and CDR2 is ANQGSEA. The length of the CDR3 is 13 residues. V lost 8 bases, J lost 6 bases, and 10 bases stayed unmatched. CDR3 sequence: CSLGQGTRNGYTF. CDR3 in DNA: TGCAGCCTCGGACAGGGGACAAGGAATGGCTACACCTTC. Combining the CDR3 with reference TRBV29-1 and TRBJ1-2 gives the whole variable domain SAVISQKPSRDICQRGTSLTIQCQVDSQVTMMFWYRQQPGQSLTLIATANQGSEATYESGFVIDKFPISRPNLTFSTLTVSNMSPEDSSIYLCSLGQGTRNGYTFGSGTRLTVV.

This clone appeared a single time. The rearrangement links TRBV5-6 to TRBJ2-4; the match to TRBD2 covers 9 bases. CDR1 SGHDT and CDR2 YYEEEE come from the germline V gene. The CDR3 has 18 residues. Trimming cost V 0 bases and J 0 bases; bases outside gene matches: 7. CDR3 in amino acids: CASSLGVAGELAKNIQYF. For the CDR3, the DNA is TGTGCCAGCAGCTTGGGGGTAGCGGGAGAGTTAGCCAAAAACATTCAGTACTTC.

The rearrangement uses TRBV7-2 and TRBJ1-5; perhaps TRBD1 as D (6 bases). CDR1 and CDR2 (germline): SGHTA, FQGNSA. V lost 1 base to trimming and J lost 7 bases, with 14 bases between them. CDR3 length: 15 residues. Here the CDR3 reads CASSLERARGQPQHF. The DNA of the CDR3 is TGTGCCAGCAGCTTAGAACGGGCCAGGGGACAGCCCCAGCATTTT.

The chain employs TRBV6-5 and TRBJ1-4; D might be TRBD1 (5 bases). CDR3 size: 14 residues. V lost 7 bases, J lost 5 bases, and 14 bases lay in between. Per germline, CDR1 MNHEY and CDR2 SVGAGI. The CDR3 nucleotides read TGTGCCAGCACCCCGTTGGGGGGGAATGAAAAACTGTTTTTT. It yields the protein CASTPLGGNEKLFF.

The gene calls are TRBV7-2 and TRBJ1-1; D gene unclear. Trimming pared 5 bases from V and 2 bases from J, leaving 12 bases between. Germline V gene data show CDR1 as SGHTA and CDR2 as FQGNSA. The length of the CDR3 is 14 residues. This CDR3 is CASSLRVSNTEAFF. DNA of the CDR3: TGTGCCAGCAGCCTCCGGGTCTCAAACACTGAAGCTTTCTTT.

V is TRBV7-2 and J is TRBJ2-1, with 8 bases aligning to TRBD1. The CDR3 loop spans 13 amino acids. J lost 8 bases, V lost 6 bases, and 6 bases had no gene match. Germline lookup yields CDR1 SGHTA and CDR2 FQGNSA. The CDR3 loop is CASRQDRDHEQFF. CDR3 nucleotides: TGTGCCAGCAGGCAGGACAGGGACCATGAGCAGTTCTTC.

The V call is TRBV7-2, the J call TRBJ2-7; 11 bases are shared with TRBD2. This CDR3 has 15 residues. With V trimmed by 1 base and J by 2 bases, 1 base remained unmatched. The germline V gene encodes CDR1 SGHTA and CDR2 FQGNSA. CDR3 in DNA: TGTGCCAGCAGCTTAGGTAGCGGGGGGGCCTACGAGCAGTACTTC. Amino acid sequence: CASSLGSGGAYEQYF.

This chain connects TRBV28 to TRBJ2-2; TRBD2 matches at 8 bases. Losses at the gene ends were 7 bases for V and 5 bases for J; bases not matched to a gene: 9. This CDR3 contains 15 residues. Germline V gene data show CDR1 as MDHEN and CDR2 as SYDVKM. CDR3 in DNA: TGTGCCAGCACCTTAGGACTAGCTGGGACCGGGGAGCTGTTTTTT. Translating gives CASTLGLAGTGELFF.

The chain is built from TRBV5-4 and TRBJ2-4, with 10 bases that match TRBD1. With V trimmed by 4 bases and J by 5 bases, 12 bases remained unmatched. The CDR3 runs to 17 residues. The germline V gene has CDR1 SGHNT and CDR2 YYREEE (reference sequence). CDR3 bases: TGTGCCAGCAGCCCTCGTAGACCGGGACAGGGGCAAAACATTCAGTACTTC. Protein product: CASSPRRPGQGQNIQYF.

V gene TRBV5-6 combines with J gene TRBJ2-3; 12 bases fit TRBD2. The CDR3 is 16 amino acids. Germline values: CDR1 SGHDT, CDR2 YYEEEE. The V segment lost 4 bases and the J segment 2 bases; nucleotides outside the gene matches: 5. The CDR3 protein is CASSPRLAGVTDTQYF. CDR3 DNA: TGTGCCAGCAGCCCCAGACTAGCGGGGGTCACAGATACGCAGTATTTT. The variable domain in full, with the rest retrieved from reference TRBV5-6 and TRBJ2-3, is DAGVTQSPTHLIKTRGQQVTLRCSPKSGHDTVSWYQQALGQGPQFIFQYYEEEERQRGNFPDRFSGHQFPNYSSELNVNALLLGDSALYLCASSPRLAGVTDTQYFGPGTRLTVL.

This sequence joins TRBV5-6 and TRBJ1-2, with TRBD1 matching 10 bases. V dropped 4 bases and J dropped 7; count of bases not matched to a gene: 7. The CDR3 is 14 amino acids. Germline V lookup: CDR1 SGHDT, CDR2 YYEEEE. The CDR3 nucleotides read TGTGCCAGCAGCACTATGACAGGGGGCGGTGGCTACACCTTC. As protein: CASSTMTGGGGYTF.

The chain links TRBV28 to TRBJ2-5; tentatively, D is TRBD1 (6 bases). The germline gives CDR1 MDHEN, CDR2 SYDVKM. The length of the CDR3 is 14 residues. Trimming took off 6 bases at V and 9 bases at J, with 20 bases between the two ends. The CDR3 loop is CASSRVEGEKAQYF. The DNA for the CDR3 is TGTGCCAGCAGCAGGGTCGAGGGGGAAAAGGCCCAGTACTTC.

The CDR3 loop reads CASLPYGGDGEQYF. In nucleotides, the CDR3 is TGTGCCAGCCTCCCTTATGGCGGGGACGGCGAGCAGTACTTC. The chain recombines TRBV28 with TRBJ2-7; weak D call: TRBD2 (6 bases). Between the trimmed V and J ends, which lost 8 bases and 6 bases, there was a span of 20 bases. The CDR3 totals 14 residues. Per the germline V gene, CDR1 is MDHEN and CDR2 is SYDVKM.

This chain links TRBV5-1 with TRBJ2-7; a weak D match, TRBD2 (7 bases). The germline V gene has CDR1 SGHRS and CDR2 YFSETQ. This CDR3 has 14 residues. V was trimmed by 7 bases and J by 3 bases, leaving 17 bases between them. CDR3 nucleotides: TGCGCCAGCCACCCGGGGGGCAGCAGCTACGAGCAGTACTTC. Translated: CASHPGGSSYEQYF.

J is TRBJ2-3 and V is TRBV30; 8 bases are shared with TRBD2. The germline gives CDR1 GTSNPN, CDR2 SVGIG (reference sequence). The J segment lost 0 bases and the V segment lost 0 bases, leaving 8 bases of the junction unmatched. The CDR3 extends over 17 amino acids. Here the CDR3 reads CAWSVAGLATSTDTQYF. CDR3 coding DNA: TGTGCCTGGAGTGTAGCTGGACTAGCAACTAGCACAGATACGCAGTATTTT.

The rearrangement joins TRBV6-6 to TRBJ1-1; D is unclear. Germline V gives CDR1 MNHNY, CDR2 SVGAGI (reference sequence). Trimming removed 8 bases from V and 0 bases from J, with 19 bases in between. The CDR3 extends over 16 amino acids. This chain's CDR3 is CASANQRGGLNTEAFF. In nucleotides, the CDR3 is TGTGCCAGCGCCAACCAACGAGGAGGGCTGAACACTGAAGCTTTCTTT.